This T cell receptor beta chain was observed in a study of cytomegalovirus exposure and HLA in healthy donors. This CDR3 is built from 17 residues. Trimming shortened V by 5 bases and J by 0 bases, and 17 bases separated the two germline ends. In germline, CDR1 is SGHNT, CDR2 YENEEA. The PCR employed 60 Vbeta primers together with 13 Jbeta primers. The repertoire was sequenced with immunoSEQ multiplex PCR; TCRdb's copy has only in-frame clones and lacks some. The sample carries 90,000 to 100,000 clones, around 76% recorded once. Sequenced: PBMCs. The TCR comes from a man aged 35 to 55 in good health and CMV-seropositive. The chain combines TRBV11-3 with TRBJ2-1, with D possibly being TRBD2 (5 bases). The CDR3 here is CASSPTGPGSSYNEQFF. In DNA form, the CDR3 reads TGTGCCAGCAGCCCCACCGGTCCGGGGAGCTCCTACAATGAGCAGTTCTTC.